This T cell receptor beta chain was identified in a study of blood T cell repertoires in COVID-19. Study overall: Sites in the United States, Italy and Spain provided acute and convalescent COVID-19 samples.

Original processing notes: Amplified reference gene primers provided the basis for estimating nucleated cell counts. This table comes from immunoSEQ multiplex PCR, and its TCRdb copy is limited to in-frame clones, with some not included. V and J calls and clone size are as listed in that table; D and trimming were resolved from the DNA. Of 50,000 to 55,000 clones in the sample, around nine tenths were seen once. Trimming cost V 1 base and J 1 base, with 10 bases left between them. Germline CDR1 SEHNR, CDR2 FQNEAQ (reference sequence). This CDR3 has 15 amino acids. This clone was seen just once. The receptor's source is a man aged 50-59 years with acute or convalescent COVID-19. The sequencing sample was made of peripheral blood. The rearrangement joins TRBV7-9 to TRBJ1-1; D may be TRBD1 (5 bases). CDR3 DNA sequence: TGTGCCAGCAGCTTAGAGGAGACAGCGAACACTGAAGCTTTCTTT. It specifies CASSLEETANTEAFF.